This passage covers 5 T cell receptor beta chains from one sample sequenced in a study of OX40 agonist ivuxolimab in advanced cancers. Generated by immunoSEQ multiplex PCR, the TCRdb table keeps only in-frame clones and is missing some. The data contain tens of thousands of clones, roughly nine tenths of them singletons. The sequencing here drew on CD4+ or CD8+ T cells sorted from blood, taken in a trial of the OX40 agonist ivuxolimab. The source is an adult with an advanced solid tumor such as melanoma, head and neck, liver or kidney cancer.

In this sample, this clone turned up once. This chain connects TRBV7-3 to TRBJ2-1; 11 bases are a match to TRBD2. This CDR3 spans 16 amino acids. Losses at the gene ends were 5 bases for V and 1 base for J; bases not matched to a gene: 4. CDR1 and CDR2 from the germline V gene are SGHTA and FQGTGA. CDR3: CASSNLAGGSYNEQFF. The CDR3, as DNA: TGTGCCAGCAGCAATCTAGCGGGGGGATCCTACAATGAGCAGTTCTTC.

The chain recombines TRBV13 with TRBJ2-7, with TRBD1 matching 7 bases. The V gene's germline CDR1 is PRHDT and CDR2 FYEKMQ (reference sequence). V was clipped by 5 bases and J by 0 bases; unmatched bases: 7. The CDR3 length is 15 residues. This CDR3 is CASSADRRSSYEQYF. CDR3 coding DNA: TGTGCCAGCAGCGCGGACAGGCGATCCTCCTACGAGCAGTACTTC.

In DNA, the CDR3 is TGTGCCAGCAGCTTGGGACCTAGCACAGATACGCAGTATTTT. Translated: CASSLGPSTDTQYF. The chain links TRBV5-4 to TRBJ2-3; D gene ambiguous. The CDR3 length is 14 residues. The germline V gene encodes CDR1 SGHNT and CDR2 YYREEE (reference sequence). The V end was cut by 0 bases, the J end by 0 bases, with 5 bases between.

The chain has TRBV27 and TRBJ2-3; 7 bases fit TRBD2. J was trimmed by 2 bases and V by 6 bases; bases with no gene match: 11. There are 16 residues in the CDR3. Looked up from germline, CDR1 is MNHEY and CDR2 is SMNVEV (reference sequence). In DNA form, the CDR3 reads TGTGCCAGCAGGAAAAACTCGGGGGGACCCACAGATACGCAGTATTTT. It encodes CASRKNSGGPTDTQYF.

This chain links TRBV7-3 with TRBJ2-5; D perhaps matches TRBD1 (6 bases). This CDR3 contains 14 residues. Germline assignment: CDR1 SGHTA and CDR2 FQGTGA. Trimming removed 5 bases at V and 5 bases at J, with 15 bases between. The chain's CDR3 is CASSPLGGQETQYF. In DNA form, the CDR3 reads TGTGCCAGCAGCCCACTTGGGGGCCAGGAGACCCAGTACTTC. The complete variable domain, with remaining parts taken from reference TRBV7-3 and TRBJ2-5, reads GAGVSQTPSNKVTEKGKYVELRCDPISGHTALYWYRQSLGQGPEFLIYFQGTGAADDSGLPNDRFFAVRPEGSVSTLKIQRTERGDSAVYLCASSPLGGQETQYFGPGTRLLVL.